Shown below are 21 T cell receptor beta chains from a single sample sequenced in a study of untreated major depressive disorder. This table comes from immunoSEQ multiplex PCR, and its TCRdb copy is limited to in-frame clones, with some not included. The sample gives 20,000 or so clones, roughly nine tenths of which show up once; roughly 0.6% is in the top ten. Study-level points and caveats: TRBV05-01 (Vbeta 5.1) usage was higher in CD4+ T cells of depressed patients than controls.

Their cognate antigens are unknown. Input material: CD4+ T cells from PBMCs. The receptor source for this set is a woman aged 40 to 50 with major depressive disorder.

The V gene is TRBV5-6, the J gene TRBJ2-1; TRBD1 might be the D (5 bases). The germline CDR1 and CDR2 sequences are SGHDT and YYEEEE. V lost 3 bases and J lost 15, with 16 bases in between. This CDR3 has 12 amino acids. For the CDR3, the DNA is TGTGCCAGCAGCTGGACGGGCAGGGCTTCGTTCTTC. Protein: CASSWTGRASFF.

The chain uses TRBV7-2 and TRBJ1-5; D uncertain. The V gene lost 1 base and the J gene lost 9 bases, with 7 bases spanning the gap. The CDR3 runs 12 residues. The germline V gene encodes CDR1 SGHTA and CDR2 FQGNSA. The CDR3 loop reads CASSLEAGPQHF. The CDR3 DNA reads as TGTGCCAGCAGCTTAGAGGCCGGGCCCCAGCATTTT.

The CDR3 DNA follows: TGTGCCATCACTCCGGGGACAGCTAACTATGGCTACACCTTC. Residues: CAITPGTANYGYTF. This chain uses TRBV6-1 with TRBJ1-2; the match to TRBD1 covers 7 bases. Germline V gene sequence: CDR1 MNHNS, CDR2 SASEGT. The CDR3 extends over 14 amino acids. V shed 10 bases, J shed 0 bases, and the junction held 8 bases outside the gene matches.

The chain joins TRBV15 to TRBJ1-2; D gene unclear. V dropped 5 bases and J dropped 5 bases, with 18 bases sitting between them. Germline assignment: CDR1 LNHNV and CDR2 YYDKDF (reference sequence). This CDR3 region has 15 residues. The CDR3 sequence: CATSAPGEGRYGYTF. CDR3 bases: TGTGCCACCAGCGCCCCGGGAGAAGGAAGGTATGGCTACACCTTC. The complete variable domain, with remaining parts taken from reference TRBV15 and TRBJ1-2, reads DAMVIQNPRYQVTQFGKPVTLSCSQTLNHNVMYWYQQKSSQAPKLLFHYYDKDFNNEADTPDNFQSRRPNTSFCFLDIRSPGLGDTAMYLCATSAPGEGRYGYTFGSGTRLTVV.

The chain couples TRBV2 to TRBJ1-3; no clear D. The ends were cut back, 8 bases at V and 0 bases at J, with 11 bases in the middle. The length of the CDR3 is 14 residues. From germline, CDR1 is SNHLY and CDR2 FYNNEI. The CDR3: CASRQGSSGNTIYF. The CDR3 DNA sequence: TGTGCCAGCCGCCAAGGGTCCTCTGGAAACACCATATATTTT.

The chain has TRBV6-5 and TRBJ1-2, with D possibly TRBD1 on 6 matching bases. Germline CDR1 MNHEY, CDR2 SVGAGI. This CDR3 spans 15 amino acids. Trimming left V 6 bases short and J 2 bases short, with 16 bases between. The CDR3 loop is CASSIQKGGNYGYTF. Written as DNA, the CDR3 is TGTGCCAGCAGCATTCAAAAGGGGGGAAACTATGGCTACACCTTC.

The chain links TRBV6-1 to TRBJ1-2; D not resolved. CDR1 and CDR2 from the germline V gene are MNHNS and SASEGT. Trimming shortened V by 5 bases and J by 6 bases, and 13 bases separated the two germline ends. The CDR3 covers 13 residues. CDR3 amino acids: CASSKTLRNGYTF. The CDR3 DNA reads as TGTGCCAGCAGTAAAACCCTACGCAATGGCTACACCTTC.

The chain has TRBV10-3 and TRBJ2-6; TRBD1 matches 7 bases. The CDR3 is 16 amino acids. CDR1 is ENHRY and CDR2 is SYGVKD in the germline V gene. Trimming at V came to 3 bases and at J to 0 bases, leaving 2 bases not matched to a gene. The CDR3 reads CAISETGASGANVLTF. The CDR3 coding sequence is TGTGCCATCAGTGAAACAGGGGCCTCTGGGGCCAACGTCCTGACTTTC.

The CDR3 loop is CASSLDRKSEAFF. DNA of the CDR3: TGTGCCAGCAGCTTGGACAGAAAGTCTGAAGCTTTCTTT. The chain employs TRBV11-3 and TRBJ1-1, with a possible D match to TRBD1 (6 bases). Germline values: CDR1 SGHNT, CDR2 YENEEA. This CDR3 is 13 amino acids long. V lost 3 bases and J lost 6, with 11 bases in between.

The chain links TRBV11-1 to TRBJ2-2; a possible D gene is TRBD1 (6 bases). Germline lookup yields CDR1 SGHAT and CDR2 FQDESV (reference sequence). V lost 5 bases to trimming and J lost 1 base, with 11 bases between them. CDR3 size: 15 residues. The DNA for the CDR3 is TGTGCCAGCAGCCCGGGACACGTGAACACCGGGGAGCTGTTTTTT. It encodes CASSPGHVNTGELFF.

The rearrangement joins TRBV5-1 to TRBJ1-2, with 8 bases matching TRBD1. This CDR3 contains 13 residues. V lost 4 bases and J lost 5; bases outside the gene matches: 4. In germline, CDR1 is SGHRS, CDR2 YFSETQ. CDR3 DNA sequence: TGCGCCAGCAGCCCGGGGACAGGTTATGGCTACACCTTC. Translated, it gives CASSPGTGYGYTF.

This sequence joins TRBV11-3 and TRBJ2-1; D gene unclear. The V end was cut by 0 bases, the J end by 6 bases, with 9 bases between. In germline, CDR1 is SGHNT, CDR2 YENEEA. CDR3 size: 14 residues. The chain's CDR3 is CASSLDMVANEQFF. CDR3 in DNA: TGTGCCAGCAGCTTAGATATGGTGGCCAATGAGCAGTTCTTC.

This chain connects TRBV10-3 to TRBJ2-7; 10 bases match TRBD2. J gave up 5 bases and V 3 bases, and 13 bases lay outside the gene matches. Per germline, CDR1 ENHRY and CDR2 SYGVKD. The CDR3 is made up of 17 amino acids. The CDR3 nucleotides read TGTGCCATCAGTGAATCCTATCAGCGGGAGGGCCTCCACGAGCAGTACGTC. The encoded protein is CAISESYQREGLHEQYV.

The chain uses TRBV6-6 and TRBJ2-5; D is perhaps TRBD1 (6 bases). CDR3 length equals 13 residues. The germline CDR1 and CDR2 sequences are MNHNY and SVGAGI (reference sequence). V gave up 2 bases and J gave up 5 bases, with 9 bases separating them. In nucleotides, the CDR3 is TGTGCCAGCAGTTACCCAGGGGATGAGACCCAGTACTTC. This encodes CASSYPGDETQYF.

The sample holds one count of this clone. The chain couples TRBV29-1 to TRBJ1-2; D gene uncertain. V was cut by 3 bases and J by 10 bases, with 18 bases left in between. Germline V lookup: CDR1 SQVTM, CDR2 ANQGSEA. The length of the CDR3 is 13 residues. The CDR3 here is CSVDLPGLVSYTF. In nucleotides, the CDR3 is TGCAGCGTTGACCTACCGGGGTTGGTTTCCTACACCTTC.

The V gene is TRBV25-1, the J gene TRBJ1-5; 7 bases are a match to TRBD1. The CDR3 is 17 residues long. V shed 3 bases, J shed 7 bases, and the junction held 15 bases outside the gene matches. Germline values: CDR1 MGHDK, CDR2 SYGVNS. The CDR3 DNA reads as TGTGCCAGCAGTGACCATCGACAGGGACGTTGGAGACAGCCCCAGCATTTT. Translating gives CASSDHRQGRWRQPQHF.

The chain recombines TRBV30 with TRBJ1-2; TRBD1 matches 9 bases. CDR3 size: 14 residues. After removal of 3 bases from V and 7 bases from J, the junction contained 9 bases not matched to a gene. Germline V gives CDR1 GTSNPN, CDR2 SVGIG (reference sequence). This CDR3 is CAWRGGTGSLGYTF. In DNA, the CDR3 is TGTGCCTGGAGGGGGGGGACAGGGAGTCTTGGCTACACCTTC.

This chain joins TRBV7-9 and TRBJ1-1; possibly TRBD1 for D (6 bases). The CDR3 is made up of 14 amino acids. The germline V gene encodes CDR1 SEHNR and CDR2 FQNEAQ (reference sequence). Trimming shortened V by 7 bases and J by 2 bases, and 14 bases separated the two germline ends. The CDR3 DNA reads TGTGCCAGCAACTCTCGACAGGATAACACTGAAGCTTTCTTT. Translating gives CASNSRQDNTEAFF.

J is TRBJ2-3 and V is TRBV27; D uncertain. This CDR3 comprises 11 residues. The germline CDR1 and CDR2 sequences are MNHEY and SMNVEV (reference sequence). V dropped 3 bases and J dropped 5 bases, with 3 bases sitting between them. The CDR3 loop is CASSFLDTQYF. The CDR3, as DNA: TGTGCCAGCAGTTTCTTAGATACGCAGTATTTT.

The CDR3 nucleotides read TGTGCCAGCAGCGGACCTGTGCCGCAGTATTTT. Translating gives CASSGPVPQYF. This chain uses TRBV5-8 with TRBJ2-3; no reliable D call. V lost 4 bases and J 10 bases, leaving 10 bases between the germline ends. Germline V gene data show CDR1 as SGHTS and CDR2 as YDEGEE. The CDR3 runs to 11 residues. Full variable domain (missing parts from reference TRBV5-8 and TRBJ2-3): EAGVTQSPTHLIKTRGQQATLRCSPISGHTSVYWYQQALGLGLQFLLWYDEGEERNRGNFPPRFSGRQFPNYSSELNVNALELEDSALYLCASSGPVPQYFGPGTRLTVL.

This clone was seen once. V is TRBV19 and J is TRBJ2-7; no definite D call. V dropped 6 bases and J dropped 3 bases, with 24 bases sitting between them. This CDR3 has 17 amino acids. Germline V gene sequence: CDR1 LNHDA, CDR2 SQIVND (reference sequence). DNA of the CDR3: TGTGCCAGTAGACAGAGCCTAGACCTAAAGGGTAGCTACGAGCAGTACTTC. Protein sequence: CASRQSLDLKGSYEQYF. The variable domain in full, completed from reference TRBV19 and TRBJ2-7, reads DGGITQSPKYLFRKEGQNVTLSCEQNLNHDAMYWYRQDPGQGLRLIYYSQIVNDFQKGDIAEGYSVSREKKESFPLTVTSAQKNPTAFYLCASRQSLDLKGSYEQYFGPGTRLTVT.